These 22 T cell receptor beta chains were all obtained from the same sample, sequenced in a study of cytomegalovirus exposure and HLA in healthy donors. A multiplex PCR was run with 60 Vbeta primers and 13 Jbeta primers. This table comes from immunoSEQ multiplex PCR, and its TCRdb copy is limited to in-frame clones, with some not included. The sample lists under 200,000 clones, less than 85% occurring once. The sequencing input was PBMCs. The receptors stem from a man aged 35 to 55 in good health and CMV-seronegative.

The chain couples TRBV7-9 to TRBJ2-7; tentatively, D is TRBD2 (5 bases). Deletions cut 4 bases from V and 6 bases from J, with 13 bases between. The CDR3 sequence is 13 residues long. Germline V CDR1 and CDR2: SEHNR, FQNEAQ (reference sequence). CDR3 in amino acids: CASSSTRGFEQYF. CDR3 nucleotide sequence: TGTGCCAGCAGCTCCACTCGCGGGTTCGAGCAGTACTTC.

The chain is built from TRBV6-6 and TRBJ1-3; 7 positions agree with TRBD1. J lost 4 bases, V lost 6 bases, and 9 bases had no gene match. The CDR3 loop spans 15 amino acids. CDR1 MNHNY and CDR2 SVGAGI come from the germline V gene (reference sequence). The CDR3 bases are TGTGCCAGCAGCCTCAACAGGGGATTCGGAAACACCATATATTTT. This sequence encodes CASSLNRGFGNTIYF.

This clone was observed a few times. J is TRBJ1-4 and V is TRBV7-2, with D unresolved. This CDR3 region has 13 residues. Between the trimmed V and J ends, which lost 2 bases and 7 bases, there was a span of 8 bases. The germline V gene has CDR1 SGHTA and CDR2 FQGNSA. CDR3 DNA sequence: TGTGCCAGCAGCTTATACGGGAGTGAAAAACTGTTTTTT. Amino acids: CASSLYGSEKLFF. Supplemented by reference TRBV7-2 and TRBJ1-4, the full variable domain reads GAGVSQSPSNKVTEKGKDVELRCDPISGHTALYWYRQSLGQGLEFLIYFQGNSAPDKSGLPSDRFSAERTGGSVSTLTIQRTQQEDSAVYLCASSLYGSEKLFFGSGTQLSVL.

The chain couples TRBV11-3 to TRBJ2-5, with a possible D match to TRBD2 (7 bases). The CDR3 contains 18 residues. Germline V lookup: CDR1 SGHNT, CDR2 YENEEA. Trimming shortened V by 1 base and J by 5 bases, and 23 bases separated the two germline ends. The CDR3 is CASSLGGFGGRSGETQYF. DNA for the CDR3: TGTGCCAGCAGCTTAGGAGGGTTCGGGGGGCGTTCTGGGGAGACCCAGTACTTC. Variable domain in full (rest from reference TRBV11-3 and TRBJ2-5): EAGVVQSPRYKIIEKKQPVAFWCNPISGHNTLYWYLQNLGQGPELLIRYENEEAVDDSQLPKDRFSAERLKGVDSTLKIQPAELGDSAVYLCASSLGGFGGRSGETQYFGPGTRLLVL.

The chain joins TRBV7-8 to TRBJ2-5; weak D call: TRBD1 (6 bases). V lost 5 bases and J lost 3, with 10 bases in between. CDR1 is SGHVS, CDR2 FQNEAQ, per germline. CDR3 size: 13 residues. CDR3 in DNA: TGTGCCAGCAGCCCGAACAGGGAAGAGACCCAGTACTTC. Amino acid sequence: CASSPNREETQYF.

This chain's CDR3 is CASSKDARTGGLAGVNEQFF. CDR3 nucleotides: TGTGCCAGCAGCAAAGATGCCCGGACAGGGGGTCTAGCGGGAGTCAATGAGCAGTTCTTC. This chain uses TRBV21-1 with TRBJ2-1; the table calls TRBD2, which could not be checked here. TRBV21-1 is a recognized pseudogene. The CDR3 sequence is 20 residues long.

V gene TRBV19 combines with J gene TRBJ2-3, with 7 positions matching TRBD2. The CDR3 spans 15 residues. V was clipped by 5 bases and J by 2 bases; unmatched bases: 7. Germline V gene data show CDR1 as LNHDA and CDR2 as SQIVND (reference sequence). CDR3 sequence: CASSLGLADTDTQYF. The CDR3, as DNA: TGTGCCAGTAGTCTAGGGCTAGCGGACACAGATACGCAGTATTTT.

This chain connects TRBV5-1 to TRBJ2-3; the D gene is possibly TRBD1 (6 bases). The germline CDR1 and CDR2 sequences are SGHRS and YFSETQ. The V and J ends lost 5 bases and 0 bases respectively, with 22 bases between them. The CDR3 contains 18 residues. CDR3 sequence (DNA): TGCGCCAGCAGGCCTACGTCGGGACACGAAGGGAGCACAGATACGCAGTATTTT. It translates to CASRPTSGHEGSTDTQYF.

This chain links TRBV6-5 with TRBJ1-4, with D hard to call. V was pared by 0 bases and J by 5 bases, with 13 bases between. This CDR3 region has 16 residues. Germline V CDR1 and CDR2: MNHEY, SVGAGI. The CDR3 DNA is TGTGCCAGCAGTTACTCGTTAAGTGACTTGAATGAAAAACTGTTTTTT. It codes for CASSYSLSDLNEKLFF.

This clone appeared a single time. The chain links TRBV5-1 to TRBJ2-1, with TRBD2 matching 7 bases. The germline gives CDR1 SGHRS, CDR2 YFSETQ. The trim removed 0 bases at V and 6 bases at J, leaving 9 bases unmatched. This CDR3 spans 16 amino acids. The CDR3 coding sequence is TGCGCCAGCAGCTTGGACGCTGTGGCGGGAGTCAATGAGCAGTTCTTC. Translating it yields CASSLDAVAGVNEQFF.

This chain uses TRBV23-1 with TRBJ2-5; no clear D. TRBV23-1 is an ORF, and what it does is uncertain. This CDR3 contains 17 residues. V lost 3 bases and J lost 0, with 17 bases in between. CDR3 sequence (DNA): TGCGCCAGCAGTCATTACAACATCTCATACCACCAAGAGACCCAGTACTTC. Its protein product is CASSHYNISYHQETQYF.

This rearrangement joins TRBV27 to TRBJ1-2; TRBD1 agrees at 7 bases. The CDR3 runs to 16 residues. The V segment lost 5 bases and the J segment 0 bases; nucleotides outside the gene matches: 9. The germline V gene has CDR1 MNHEY and CDR2 SMNVEV (reference sequence). The CDR3 coding sequence is TGTGCCAGCAGTCCACCCTACAGGGGAGCTAACTATGGCTACACCTTC. It translates to CASSPPYRGANYGYTF.

This clone was seen a few times. This rearrangement joins TRBV4-3 to TRBJ2-1; D might be TRBD1 (6 bases). The CDR3 has 14 amino acids. Germline lookup yields CDR1 LGHNA and CDR2 YSLEER. V was shortened by 0 bases and J by 10 bases, with 13 bases between the two germline ends. The CDR3 nucleotides read TGCGCCAGCAGCCAAGATAGGGGGTCATGGGAGCAGTTCTTC. Residues: CASSQDRGSWEQFF.

The chain uses TRBV6-5 and TRBJ2-2, with a weak D call TRBD1 (6 bases). The V gene lost 6 bases and the J gene lost 7 bases, with 15 bases spanning the gap. The CDR3 is made up of 14 amino acids. CDR1 is MNHEY and CDR2 is SVGAGI in the germline V gene. The CDR3 loop reads CASRMMDRSGELFF. Here the CDR3 DNA reads TGTGCCAGCAGGATGATGGACAGAAGCGGGGAGCTGTTTTTT.

This clone appeared a single time. The rearrangement uses TRBV30 and TRBJ2-7, with 11 nucleotides matching TRBD2. V lost 1 base, J lost 4 bases, and 6 bases stayed unmatched. The CDR3 contains 15 residues. CDR1 and CDR2 (germline): GTSNPN, SVGIG (reference sequence). Here the CDR3 reads CAWSASGRPPYEQYF. The CDR3 bases are TGTGCCTGGAGTGCTAGCGGGAGGCCCCCTTACGAGCAGTACTTC.

This chain links TRBV15 with TRBJ2-7; D is undetermined. CDR1 and CDR2 (germline): LNHNV, YYDKDF (reference sequence). CDR3 length equals 15 residues. Between the trimmed V and J ends, which lost 0 bases and 0 bases, there was a span of 9 bases. The CDR3, as DNA: TGTGCCACCAGCAGAGATATGGTGAGCTCCTACGAGCAGTACTTC. Residues: CATSRDMVSSYEQYF.

This chain links TRBV7-9 with TRBJ2-7, with TRBD2 as a possible D gene (5 bases). Germline V CDR1 and CDR2: SEHNR, FQNEAQ (reference sequence). The CDR3 has 13 residues. Trimming shortened V by 3 bases and J by 0 bases, and 6 bases separated the two germline ends. The CDR3 nucleotides read TGTGCCAGCAGCTTCCGGGACTCCTACGAGCAGTACTTC. Translating gives CASSFRDSYEQYF.

The J gene is TRBJ2-7, the V gene TRBV19; tentative D call: TRBD1 (5 bases). The V and J ends lost 4 bases and 5 bases respectively, with 9 bases between them. Per germline, CDR1 LNHDA and CDR2 SQIVND (reference sequence). The length of the CDR3 is 12 residues. In nucleotides, the CDR3 is TGTGCCAGTAGTACCCAGGGTGACGAGCAGTACTTC. It codes for CASSTQGDEQYF.

The chain couples TRBV7-9 to TRBJ2-5, with TRBD2 identical over 7 bases. The CDR3 is 16 residues long. CDR1 and CDR2 (germline): SEHNR, FQNEAQ (reference sequence). V dropped 1 base and J dropped 2; count of bases not matched to a gene: 7. The CDR3 bases are TGTGCCAGCAGCTTAGGACGGGGGGTCCTTCAAGAGACCCAGTACTTC. It encodes CASSLGRGVLQETQYF.

This rearrangement joins TRBV7-2 to TRBJ2-5, with a tentative D call TRBD2 (6 bases). Trimming took 0 bases from V and 3 from J, leaving 23 bases between them. This CDR3 is 19 amino acids long. Germline lookup yields CDR1 SGHTA and CDR2 FQGNSA. This chain's CDR3 is CASSLAPWGVMNGEETQYF. In DNA form, the CDR3 reads TGTGCCAGCAGCTTAGCGCCGTGGGGGGTAATGAATGGTGAAGAGACCCAGTACTTC.

This clone has just one count. The V call is TRBV11-2, the J call TRBJ2-1, with D perhaps TRBD2 (5 bases). With 5 bases removed from V and 0 bases from J, the gap between germline ends came to 20 bases. The germline V gene encodes CDR1 SGHAT and CDR2 FQNNGV. The CDR3 length is 18 residues. CDR3 nucleotide sequence: TGTGCCAGCAGCCACCTGTCTTGGCGGGCGAGCTCCTACAATGAGCAGTTCTTC. It translates to CASSHLSWRASSYNEQFF. The full variable domain, completed using reference TRBV11-2 and TRBJ2-1, is EAGVAQSPRYKIIEKRQSVAFWCNPISGHATLYWYQQILGQGPKLLIQFQNNGVVDDSQLPKDRFSAERLKGVDSTLKIQPAKLEDSAVYLCASSHLSWRASSYNEQFFGPGTRLTVL.

This clone was detected a few times. The chain has TRBV2 and TRBJ2-2; 9 positions match TRBD2. V lost 6 bases and J lost 6; bases outside the gene matches: 11. This CDR3 comprises 16 residues. Looked up from germline, CDR1 is SNHLY and CDR2 is FYNNEI. DNA of the CDR3: TGTGCCAGCAGCGTCGGGGGACTAGCACGTGCCGGGGAGCTGTTTTTT. Amino acid sequence: CASSVGGLARAGELFF.